These 2 T cell receptor beta chains were sequenced from one sample in a study of blood T cell repertoires in COVID-19. Repertoires were generated with immunoSEQ multiplex PCR, while TCRdb's copy carries only in-frame clones and drops some. This sample yields about 160,000 clones, of which approximately 82% are seen a single time; 7% belongs to the top ten. Sequenced sample: peripheral blood. These TCRs come from a woman in her forties with COVID-19, enrolled during active disease.

This rearrangement joins TRBV6-4 to TRBJ2-1; 13 nucleotides line up with TRBD2. The CDR3 runs to 15 residues. From germline, CDR1 is MRHNA and CDR2 SNTAGT. V shed 5 bases, J shed 6 bases, and the junction held 4 bases outside the gene matches. The CDR3 sequence: CASSKLAGGFNEQFF. The CDR3 nucleotides read TGTGCCAGCAGTAAACTAGCGGGGGGGTTCAATGAGCAGTTCTTC.

CDR3 coding DNA: TGTGCCAGCAGCTTCGACAAGGCCTATGGCTACACCTTC. Translation gives CASSFDKAYGYTF. This rearrangement joins TRBV7-8 to TRBJ1-2; no clear D gene. Trimming removed 3 bases at V and 4 bases at J, with 9 bases between. CDR3 length: 13 amino acids. In germline, CDR1 is SGHVS, CDR2 FQNEAQ.